This passage covers 31 T cell receptor beta chains from one sample sequenced in a study of CD8+CD57+ T cells in acquired aplastic anemia. An expansion of CD8+CD57+ cells by flow cytometry had been shown in patients chosen for sequencing. Genomic DNA provided the template from which TCR beta VDJ and CDR3 profiles were obtained. TCRdb re-analysed the reads in MiXCR, keeping a single row per CDR3 protein. Of hundreds of thousands of distinct CDR3 sequences in the sample, around 33% were seen once. Specimen: sorted CD4+, CD8+, or CD8+CD57+ T cells (not recorded which) from PBMCs. The source of these receptors is a human donor with aplastic anemia.

About this clonotype itself: Compared with germline, one end of the junction differs, possibly owing to a read error. The J gene is TRBJ1-5, the V gene TRBV28; 9 positions agree with TRBD1. The CDR3 length is 16 residues. Germline values: CDR1 MDHEN, CDR2 SYDVKM. The CDR3 region is CAISGGTGYGNQPQHF. In DNA, the CDR3 is TGTGCCATCAGTGGCGGGACAGGGTATGGCAATCAGCCCCAGCATTTT. Full variable domain (remainder filled in from reference TRBV28 and TRBJ1-5): DVKVTQSSRYLVKRTGEKVFLECVQDMDHENMFWYRQDPGLGLRLIYFSYDVKMKEKGDIPEGYSVSREKKERFSLILESASTNQTSMYLCAISGGTGYGNQPQHFGDGTRLSIL.

The rearrangement links TRBV6-1 to TRBJ2-3; 7 bases are a match to TRBD2. V was pared by 6 bases and J by 0 bases, with 9 bases of the junction left unmatched. The CDR3 covers 16 residues. Germline assignment: CDR1 MNHNS and CDR2 SASEGT. CDR3 nucleotides: TGTGCCAGCAGGGGCCGGCTAGCGGCTAGCACAGATACGCAGTATTTT. This sequence encodes CASRGRLAASTDTQYF.

The CDR3 DNA reads TGCAGGGCACGGAACGCGGACCCAAACTTTTGCTCCTACGAGCAGTACTTC. This codes for CRARNADPNFCSYEQYF. This chain links TRBV20-1 with TRBJ2-7; D ambiguous. Germline V gene data show CDR1 as DFQATT and CDR2 as SNEGSKA (reference sequence). The CDR3 is made up of 17 amino acids.

The rearrangement joins TRBV29-1 to TRBJ1-5; D not certain. CDR3 length: 12 residues. Germline assignment: CDR1 SQVTM and CDR2 ANQGSEA. V lost 8 bases to trimming and J lost 7 bases, with 15 bases between them. The CDR3 bases are TGCAGCTCGGGCCTCACGGGGCAGCCCCAGCATTTT. Its translation is CSSGLTGQPQHF.

The gene calls are TRBV20-1 and TRBJ1-4; tentative D call: TRBD1 (6 bases). The V end lost 3 bases, the J end lost 7 bases, and 15 bases lay between the germline ends. Germline V CDR1 and CDR2: DFQATT, SNEGSKA (reference sequence). The CDR3 runs to 14 residues. The CDR3 region is CSASRRGRGEKLFF. In DNA form, the CDR3 reads TGCAGTGCTAGCCGCCGGGGGCGGGGTGAAAAACTGTTTTTT.

This clonotype was observed many times. This sequence joins TRBV2 and TRBJ1-2, with unresolved D. Germline CDR1 SNHLY, CDR2 FYNNEI. With 3 bases removed from V and 5 bases from J, the gap between germline ends came to 13 bases. The CDR3 has 14 amino acids. CDR3 residues: CASSDRTVGYGYTF. The CDR3 nucleotides read TGTGCCAGCAGTGATAGGACGGTGGGATATGGCTACACCTTC.

There are a few counts of this clonotype. J is TRBJ2-7 and V is TRBV20-1, with 11 bases fitting TRBD2. Per the germline V gene, CDR1 is DFQATT and CDR2 is SNEGSKA (reference sequence). CDR3 length equals 16 residues. V gave up 0 bases and J gave up 5 bases; unmatched junction bases: 9. The CDR3 sequence: CSARDYLAGGLNEQYF. The CDR3 DNA follows: TGCAGTGCTAGAGATTATCTAGCGGGAGGATTGAACGAGCAGTACTTC.

The CDR3: CASSLTRTEQYF. In DNA, the CDR3 is TGTGCCAGCAGTTTAACCCGGACGGAGCAGTACTTC. The rearrangement uses TRBV12-3 or TRBV12-4 and TRBJ2-7; D unclear. V dropped 2 bases and J dropped 7 bases, with 9 bases sitting between them. This CDR3 comprises 12 residues.

This clonotype occurred many times. V is TRBV10-3 and J is TRBJ2-7; no clear D. From germline, CDR1 is ENHRY and CDR2 SYGVKD. V was clipped by 11 bases and J by 2 bases, with 10 bases between them. This CDR3 spans 11 amino acids. The DNA for the CDR3 is TGTGCCGCTCAATCGGCCTACGAGCAGTACTTC. It yields the protein CAAQSAYEQYF.

The CDR3 loop reads CAWSVGTGTFKDYEQYF. In DNA form, the CDR3 reads TGTGCCTGGAGTGTGGGGACAGGGACATTTAAGGACTACGAGCAGTACTTC. The rearrangement links TRBV30 to TRBJ2-7, with 9 positions matching TRBD1. V lost 0 bases, J lost 3 bases, and 12 bases stayed unmatched. The CDR3 runs to 17 residues. Germline V gene lookup returns CDR1 GTSNPN and CDR2 SVGIG (reference sequence).

Note on this clonotype: A read error is likely, as this CDR3 ends without the conserved phenylalanine or tryptophan. The rearrangement joins TRBV5-1 to TRBJ1-6; 9 bases agree with TRBD1. Trimming took 4 bases from V and 7 from J; bases not matched to a gene: 6. The CDR3 has 15 amino acids. CDR1 and CDR2 (germline): SGHRS, YFSETQ. In DNA, the CDR3 is TGCGCCAGCAGCCGGACAGGGGATGGGAATTCACCCCTCCACTCT. It translates to CASSRTGDGNSPLHS.

The chain carries TRBV7-3 and TRBJ1-2, with D uncertain. V lost 5 bases and J 6 bases, leaving 19 bases between the germline ends. Germline lookup yields CDR1 SGHTA and CDR2 FQGTGA. CDR3 length: 15 residues. The CDR3 nucleotides read TGTGCCAGCAGCGTTGTCGATGGAGTGGGCGATGGCTACACCTTC. Translation: CASSVVDGVGDGYTF.

The chain carries TRBV20-1 and TRBJ2-5; the D is unclear. CDR3 length equals 16 residues. The germline V and J ends were trimmed by 4 bases and 5 bases, with 23 bases remaining between them. In germline, CDR1 is DFQATT, CDR2 SNEGSKA (reference sequence). In DNA form, the CDR3 reads TGCAGTGCTACAATCCGTTTTCTCCTCATTGGGGAGACCCAGTACTTC. This encodes CSATIRFLLIGETQYF.

In this sample, this clonotype turned up many times. The chain is built from TRBV2 and TRBJ1-5; D gene ambiguous. V lost 5 bases to trimming and J lost 4 bases, with 15 bases between them. The CDR3 contains 15 residues. CDR1 is SNHLY and CDR2 is FYNNEI in the germline V gene. The CDR3, as DNA: TGTGCCAGCAGTCCGTTAATGGTGGGTAATCAGCCCCAGCATTTT. It is translated as CASSPLMVGNQPQHF.

The rearrangement joins TRBV19 to TRBJ1-2; the match to TRBD1 covers 9 bases. Germline CDR1 and CDR2: LNHDA and SQIVND (reference sequence). The CDR3 consists of 15 residues. V lost 5 bases to trimming and J lost 3 bases; unmatched junction nucleotides: 7. CDR3 in DNA: TGTGCCAGTAGTGTCGGGACAGGGAATTACTATGGCTACACCTTC. Translated: CASSVGTGNYYGYTF.

This clonotype was found a few times. The rearrangement uses TRBV4-2 and TRBJ2-7, with 10 bases aligning to TRBD1. CDR1 and CDR2 (germline): LGHNA, YNFKEQ. The junction had 0 bases not matched to a gene; V was cut back by 1 base and J by 0 bases. CDR3 length: 15 amino acids. The CDR3 DNA is TGTGCCAGCAGCCAAGGGACAGGGGGCTCCTACGAGCAGTACTTC. Translated, it gives CASSQGTGGSYEQYF.

This clonotype was seen only a few times. CDR3 residues: CATSEPGSGVIAPLHF. As DNA, the CDR3 is TGTGCCACCAGTGAGCCAGGTTCCGGGGTTATCGCACCCCTCCACTTT. V is TRBV24-1 and J is TRBJ1-6; D is uncertain. The V gene's germline CDR1 is KGHDR and CDR2 SFDVKD. V lost 4 bases and J 11 bases, leaving 20 bases between the germline ends. This CDR3 region has 16 residues.

This clonotype was detected a few times. This sequence joins TRBV5-1 and TRBJ2-3, with 7 bases identical to TRBD2. The trim removed 4 bases at V and 4 bases at J, leaving 9 bases unmatched. The CDR3 has 15 residues. CDR1 and CDR2 from the germline V gene are SGHRS and YFSETQ. CDR3 sequence: CASSPSVGGSDTQYF. For the CDR3, the DNA is TGCGCCAGCAGCCCGAGCGTGGGGGGGTCAGATACGCAGTATTTT. The whole variable domain, remainder taken from reference TRBV5-1 and TRBJ2-3, is KAGVTQTPRYLIKTRGQQVTLSCSPISGHRSVSWYQQTPGQGLQFLFEYFSETQRNKGNFPGRFSGRQFSNSRSEMNVSTLELGDSALYLCASSPSVGGSDTQYFGPGTRLTVL.

This clonotype was counted a single time. V is TRBV7-6 and J is TRBJ2-7; D not resolved. Germline lookup yields CDR1 SGHVS and CDR2 FNYEAQ. Trimming shortened V by 0 bases and J by 0 bases, and 15 bases separated the two germline ends. The CDR3 has 17 residues. Written as DNA, the CDR3 is TGTGCCAGCAGCTTAGCGAGCCGGCAGCTTAGCTCCTACGAGCAGTACTTC. The encoded protein is CASSLASRQLSSYEQYF. Combining the CDR3 with reference TRBV7-6 and TRBJ2-7 gives the whole variable domain GAGVSQSPRYKVTKRGQDVALRCDPISGHVSLYWYRQALGQGPEFLTYFNYEAQQDKSGLPNDRFSAERPEGSISTLTIQRTEQRDSAMYRCASSLASRQLSSYEQYFGPGTRLTVT.

The chain recombines TRBV5-5 with TRBJ1-1, with D unresolved. V lost 0 bases and J lost 1, with 7 bases in between. Germline V lookup: CDR1 SGHKS, CDR2 YYEKEE (reference sequence). The CDR3 spans 14 residues. CDR3 in DNA: TGTGCCAGCAGCTTGGAAGTGCCGAACACTGAAGCTTTCTTT. This codes for CASSLEVPNTEAFF.

The chain has TRBV29-1 and TRBJ2-7; D is undetermined. This CDR3 has 19 residues. From germline, CDR1 is SQVTM and CDR2 ANQGSEA. V dropped 2 bases and J dropped 2 bases, with 28 bases sitting between them. The CDR3 sequence is CSVEFGRLEISDRPYEQYF. CDR3 nucleotide sequence: TGCAGCGTTGAATTCGGTAGGCTAGAGATATCCGACCGACCCTACGAGCAGTACTTC.

V usage is TRBV10-3 and J usage is TRBJ1-5; D not resolved. The V and J ends lost 11 bases and 9 bases respectively, with 11 bases between them. The CDR3 spans 10 residues. Germline lookup yields CDR1 ENHRY and CDR2 SYGVKD. DNA for the CDR3: TGTGCCGACATCGTTTTGCCCCAGCATTTT. This sequence encodes CADIVLPQHF.

This clonotype was found a few times. Written as DNA, the CDR3 is TGTGCCAGCAGCGAGCGACGGATCGTGAACACTGAAGCTTTCTTT. It codes for CASSERRIVNTEAFF. This chain uses TRBV5-6 with TRBJ1-1; D remains unclear. The CDR3 runs 15 residues. Germline CDR1 is SGHDT and CDR2 is YYEEEE. Trimming pared 4 bases from V and 0 bases from J, leaving 13 bases between.

In this sample, this clonotype turned up many times. V gene TRBV7-2 combines with J gene TRBJ1-2; D gene ambiguous. The germline CDR1 and CDR2 sequences are SGHTA and FQGNSA. The CDR3 consists of 13 residues. V was trimmed by 1 base and J by 8 bases, leaving 11 bases between them. CDR3 in amino acids: CASSLDLPGGYTF. The CDR3 bases are TGTGCCAGCAGCTTAGACTTGCCGGGAGGCTACACCTTC.

This clonotype was recorded a few times. The V call is TRBV9, the J call TRBJ2-1; TRBD2 matches at 10 bases. Germline CDR1 is SGDLS and CDR2 is YYNGEE. J gave up 5 bases and V 6 bases, and 5 bases lay outside the gene matches. The CDR3 sequence is 14 residues long. CDR3 sequence: CASTPGLANNEQFF. The CDR3 DNA reads TGTGCCAGCACTCCGGGACTAGCGAACAATGAGCAGTTCTTC.

The chain's CDR3 is CAWSVLLQGGPGNTIYF. The CDR3 DNA sequence: TGTGCCTGGAGTGTGCTACTACAGGGGGGTCCTGGAAACACCATATATTTT. The chain links TRBV30 to TRBJ1-3; 8 positions agree with TRBD1. Per the germline V gene, CDR1 is GTSNPN and CDR2 is SVGIG (reference sequence). V dropped 0 bases and J dropped 2; count of bases not matched to a gene: 9. The CDR3 spans 17 residues.

This chain's CDR3 is CASSPAGQGTYNEQFF. Written as DNA, the CDR3 is TGTGCCAGCAGCCCCGCGGGACAGGGTACCTACAATGAGCAGTTCTTC. J is TRBJ2-1 and V is TRBV25-1, with TRBD1 matching over 9 bases. Per the germline V gene, CDR1 is MGHDK and CDR2 is SYGVNS. This CDR3 spans 16 amino acids. The V segment lost 6 bases and the J segment 2 bases; nucleotides outside the gene matches: 8.

The J gene is TRBJ2-1, the V gene TRBV11-3, with 8 bases that match TRBD1. Trimming took 5 bases from V and 4 from J; bases not matched to a gene: 4. The CDR3 consists of 14 residues. Germline V gene sequence: CDR1 SGHNT, CDR2 YENEEA. The CDR3 DNA sequence: TGTGCCAGCAGCCCGGGGGACAGGTACAATGAGCAGTTCTTC. Amino acid sequence: CASSPGDRYNEQFF.

In its sample, this clonotype was seen a few times. The rearrangement uses TRBV7-2 and TRBJ1-2; 10 bases are shared with TRBD1. Germline CDR1 is SGHTA and CDR2 is FQGNSA. The ends lost 7 bases at V and 5 bases at J; junction bases unmatched: 4. The CDR3 has 13 residues. CDR3 DNA sequence: TGTGCCAGCAACCGGGACAGGGGATATGGCTACACCTTC. Its protein is CASNRDRGYGYTF.

The CDR3: CATSSLDGRTASPLHF. The CDR3, as DNA: TGTGCCACCAGCAGCTTGGACGGGAGGACGGCTTCACCCCTCCACTTT. V and J are TRBV15 and TRBJ1-6; D is uncertain. Germline V gene lookup returns CDR1 LNHNV and CDR2 YYDKDF (reference sequence). The CDR3 covers 16 residues. The V end was cut by 3 bases, the J end by 9 bases, with 18 bases between.

CDR3 DNA sequence: TGTGCCAGCAGCGTATTATTCGGGACAACAGATACGCAGTATTTT. As protein: CASSVLFGTTDTQYF. V and J are TRBV3-1 and TRBJ2-3, with a tentative D call TRBD1 (6 bases). The CDR3 spans 15 residues. V dropped 5 bases and J dropped 3 bases, with 15 bases sitting between them. Germline V gives CDR1 LGHDT, CDR2 YNNKEL (reference sequence).